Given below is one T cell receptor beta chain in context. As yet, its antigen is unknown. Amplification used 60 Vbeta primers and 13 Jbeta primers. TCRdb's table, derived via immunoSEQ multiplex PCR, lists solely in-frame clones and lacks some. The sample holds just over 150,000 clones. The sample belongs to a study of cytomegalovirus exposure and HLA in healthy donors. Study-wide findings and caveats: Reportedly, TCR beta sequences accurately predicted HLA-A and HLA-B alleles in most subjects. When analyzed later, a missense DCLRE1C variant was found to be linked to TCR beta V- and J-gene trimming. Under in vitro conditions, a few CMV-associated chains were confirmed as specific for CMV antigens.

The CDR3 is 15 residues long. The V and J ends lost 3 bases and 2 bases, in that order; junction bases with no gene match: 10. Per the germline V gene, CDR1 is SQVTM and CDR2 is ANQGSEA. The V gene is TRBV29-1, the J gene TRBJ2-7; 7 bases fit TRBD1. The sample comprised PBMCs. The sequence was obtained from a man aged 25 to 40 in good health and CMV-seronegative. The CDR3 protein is CSVDSPGQPTYEQYF. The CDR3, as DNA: TGCAGCGTTGATAGCCCGGGACAGCCGACCTACGAGCAGTACTTC.